The following is a T cell receptor beta chain sequence with its context. Its antigen is not identified. Libraries were prepared by immunoSEQ multiplex PCR; TCRdb keeps only in-frame clonotypes and omits some of them. The data hold just over 150,000 clones, with 90% observed a single time. Looked up from germline, CDR1 is MDHEN and CDR2 is SYDVKM. The CDR3 covers 15 residues. The germline V and J ends were trimmed by 5 bases and 1 base, with 14 bases remaining between them. This entry is derived from a study of T cell responses to AZD1222 COVID-19 vaccine. Overall study results and limits: Of the AZD1222 recipients, only 5 or 6 were seropositive at baseline. Mapped onto spike, vaccine-associated CD4 TCRs spanned it and were dominant at 160-218 and 743-854. Unmutated variant regions reportedly attract nearly half of all spike-specific TCRs. Among the donors, most were white British and more were female, and clonal diversity was possibly underestimated.

The source was peripheral blood, collected on day 0 of AZD1222 vaccination. The J gene is TRBJ1-1, the V gene TRBV28; D is ambiguous. The source is an adult in good health. CDR3 in amino acids: CASSNSTPGNTEAFF. CDR3 bases: TGTGCCAGCAGTAATTCTACCCCTGGGAACACTGAAGCTTTCTTT.